The 23 T cell receptor beta chains below were found in one sample sequenced in a study of control samples from healthy donors and cancer patients (dated by TCRdb to 2020 to 2022). Library preparation used the immunoSEQ multiplex PCR assay. Here the immuneACCESS table is served through TCRdb, limited to in-frame sequences with V and J called. Missing clones are a known gap in these copies; in checked studies unresolved V genes cover under half, and the rest lacks a known reason. The sample table records about 160,000 clones; approximately 94% of these occur just once. Jointly, the top ten make up about 14% of the sample. Input material: PBMCs. These receptors were taken from a man aged 55-75 years with colorectal cancer.

This clone came up once. The chain is built from TRBV24-1 and TRBJ2-7; the match to TRBD1 covers 11 bases. Trimming took 5 bases from V and 3 from J; bases not matched to a gene: 5. CDR1 is KGHDR and CDR2 is SFDVKD in the germline V gene. CDR3 length: 15 amino acids. The CDR3 loop is CATSATGTGGYEQYF. The DNA for the CDR3 is TGTGCCACCAGTGCCACCGGGACAGGGGGCTACGAGCAGTACTTC.

The V gene is TRBV5-5, the J gene TRBJ1-5; 7 nucleotides match TRBD1. Trimming took 6 bases from V and 7 from J; bases not matched to a gene: 13. This CDR3 region has 15 residues. The germline V gene encodes CDR1 SGHKS and CDR2 YYEKEE (reference sequence). The CDR3 DNA reads TGTGCCAGCACCGACAGGGCCGGCTCGGGACAGCCCCAGCATTTT. Translating gives CASTDRAGSGQPQHF.

This clone was observed a single time. The chain links TRBV29-1 to TRBJ2-2, with TRBD1 as a possible D gene (6 bases). Trimming cost V 4 bases and J 6 bases, with 6 bases left between them. Looked up from germline, CDR1 is SQVTM and CDR2 is ANQGSEA. The CDR3 length is 11 residues. CDR3 nucleotides: TGCAGCGTTGCAGGGGCCGGGGAGCTGTTTTTT. Translated: CSVAGAGELFF.

This clone was observed a single time. The chain couples TRBV6-5 to TRBJ1-2, with TRBD1 identical over 7 bases. This CDR3 is 11 amino acids long. Germline V gene lookup returns CDR1 MNHEY and CDR2 SVGAGI. Unmatched junction bases numbered 4, after V lost 9 bases and J lost 6 bases. This CDR3 reads CASRGPDGYTF. In nucleotides, the CDR3 is TGTGCCAGTAGGGGGCCTGATGGCTACACCTTC.

The V and J genes are TRBV18 and TRBJ1-1; 7 bases fit TRBD1. The CDR3 loop spans 14 amino acids. The V gene end was trimmed by 5 bases and the J gene end by 2 bases; junction bases not matched to a gene: 5. Germline V CDR1 and CDR2: KGHSH, LQKENI. CDR3 nucleotide sequence: TGTGCCAGCTCAGAAGGACAGGCTAACACTGAAGCTTTCTTT. Residues: CASSEGQANTEAFF. The full variable domain, rest sourced from reference TRBV18 and TRBJ1-1, is NAGVMQNPRHLVRRRGQEARLRCSPMKGHSHVYWYRQLPEEGLKFMVYLQKENIIDESGMPKERFSAEFPKEGPSILRIQQVVRGDSAAYFCASSEGQANTEAFFGQGTRLTVV.

The chain combines TRBV5-1 with TRBJ1-2; possible D gene TRBD1, 5 bases. The CDR3 has 15 residues. Germline V gene sequence: CDR1 SGHRS, CDR2 YFSETQ. V was clipped by 0 bases and J by 8 bases, with 17 bases between them. The CDR3 coding sequence is TGCGCCAGCAGCTTGGAGCCGGGACCCGGGAGCGGCTACACCTTC. Amino acids: CASSLEPGPGSGYTF.

The chain employs TRBV7-9 and TRBJ2-2; 8 positions agree with TRBD1. Germline assignment: CDR1 SEHNR and CDR2 FQNEAQ (reference sequence). This CDR3 is 15 amino acids long. With V trimmed by 3 bases and J by 6 bases, 6 bases remained unmatched. CDR3 sequence: CASSFGATGAGELFF. The CDR3 DNA is TGTGCCAGCAGCTTCGGGGCGACAGGGGCCGGGGAGCTGTTTTTT.

This chain joins TRBV10-1 and TRBJ2-7; D is possibly TRBD1 (6 bases). V lost 0 bases and J lost 2, with 11 bases in between. The CDR3 length is 15 residues. CDR1 WNHNN and CDR2 SYGVQD come from the germline V gene (reference sequence). CDR3 protein: CASSESGAGAYEQYF. The DNA of the CDR3 is TGCGCCAGCAGTGAGTCTGGGGCAGGGGCCTACGAGCAGTACTTC.

V usage is TRBV30 and J usage is TRBJ1-2; 7 bases are shared with TRBD1. CDR1 and CDR2 from the germline V gene are GTSNPN and SVGIG (reference sequence). V lost 1 base, J lost 5 bases, and 10 bases stayed unmatched. The CDR3 length is 15 residues. The CDR3 sequence is CAWSDGQGVQYGYTF. DNA of the CDR3: TGTGCCTGGAGTGATGGGCAGGGGGTTCAATATGGCTACACCTTC.

J is TRBJ1-2 and V is TRBV18, with D perhaps matching TRBD1 (5 bases). Trimming cost V 3 bases and J 0 bases, with 20 bases left between them. The CDR3 length is 18 residues. Germline V gene sequence: CDR1 KGHSH, CDR2 LQKENI. The CDR3 region is CASSPTGTPQSANYGYTF. CDR3 nucleotides: TGTGCCAGCTCACCCACCGGGACGCCCCAATCCGCTAACTATGGCTACACCTTC.

The J gene is TRBJ2-1, the V gene TRBV10-3; 14 nucleotides match TRBD2. This CDR3 has 15 residues. CDR1 ENHRY and CDR2 SYGVKD come from the germline V gene. V was pared by 3 bases and J by 6 bases, with 1 base of the junction left unmatched. The CDR3 DNA is TGTGCCATCAGTGAAGGGACTAGCGGGGGCAATGAGCAGTTCTTC. Amino acids: CAISEGTSGGNEQFF.

The chain employs TRBV30 and TRBJ1-2; D ambiguous. Germline CDR1 is GTSNPN and CDR2 is SVGIG (reference sequence). Trimming shortened V by 0 bases and J by 3 bases, and 5 bases separated the two germline ends. The CDR3 is 12 residues long. CDR3 loop: CAWSVFDYGYTF. CDR3 in DNA: TGTGCCTGGAGTGTATTTGACTATGGCTACACCTTC. Full variable domain (remainder filled in from reference TRBV30 and TRBJ1-2): SQTIHQWPATLVQPVGSPLSLECTVEGTSNPNLYWYRQAAGRGLQLLFYSVGIGQISSEVPQNLSASRPQDRQFILSSKKLLLSDSGFYLCAWSVFDYGYTFGSGTRLTVV.

The V and J genes are TRBV10-3 and TRBJ1-4; tentatively, D is TRBD1 (6 bases). The ends were cut back, 0 bases at V and 7 bases at J, with 12 bases in the middle. CDR3 length: 15 residues. The germline V gene encodes CDR1 ENHRY and CDR2 SYGVKD. The CDR3 region has the DNA TGTGCCATCAGTGAGTCCGGGACATTGGGTGAAAAACTGTTTTTT. Translated: CAISESGTLGEKLFF.

The chain links TRBV9 to TRBJ1-2; D is uncertain. The V end was cut by 0 bases, the J end by 2 bases, with 11 bases between. Germline CDR1 and CDR2: SGDLS and YYNGEE. This CDR3 has 15 residues. The CDR3 region has the DNA TGTGCCAGCAGCGTAGCTGCTACGGCCAACTATGGCTACACCTTC. Protein product: CASSVAATANYGYTF.

This rearrangement joins TRBV13 to TRBJ2-7, with D possibly being TRBD2 (6 bases). CDR1 and CDR2 from the germline V gene are PRHDT and FYEKMQ (reference sequence). V shed 0 bases and J shed 6 bases, with 9 bases lying between them. This CDR3 spans 13 amino acids. The CDR3 spells CASSLGGGAEQYF. As DNA, the CDR3 is TGTGCCAGCAGCTTAGGAGGAGGGGCCGAGCAGTACTTC.

On this clone itself: The junction departs from germline at one end; a sequencing error may be responsible. The CDR3 reads CASRGGVSSTDAQYF. Written as DNA, the CDR3 is TGTGCCAGCAGGGGAGGGGTTTCTAGCACAGATGCGCAGTATTTT. The chain is built from TRBV2 and TRBJ2-3, with 7 bases identical to TRBD2. Germline V gene lookup returns CDR1 SNHLY and CDR2 FYNNEI. The CDR3 length is 15 residues.

The chain links TRBV5-1 to TRBJ2-2; TRBD1 aligns across 7 bases. Germline CDR1 SGHRS, CDR2 YFSETQ. The CDR3 totals 17 residues. J was trimmed by 0 bases and V by 2 bases; bases with no gene match: 7. CDR3 DNA sequence: TGCGCCAGCAGCTTTGGGACAGACCCTACGAACACCGGGGAGCTGTTTTTT. It encodes CASSFGTDPTNTGELFF.

The gene calls are TRBV27 and TRBJ1-4; 8 bases are shared with TRBD1. The germline CDR1 and CDR2 sequences are MNHEY and SMNVEV (reference sequence). This CDR3 has 17 residues. J gave up 0 bases and V 5 bases, and 8 bases lay outside the gene matches. The CDR3: CASSNRDRRTTNEKLFF. CDR3 in DNA: TGTGCCAGCAGTAACAGGGACAGGAGGACAACTAATGAAAAACTGTTTTTT. The whole variable domain, remainder taken from reference TRBV27 and TRBJ1-4, is EAQVTQNPRYLITVTGKKLTVTCSQNMNHEYMSWYRQDPGLGLRQIYYSMNVEVTDKGDVPEGYKVSRKEKRNFPLILESPSPNQTSLYFCASSNRDRRTTNEKLFFGSGTQLSVL.

CDR3 sequence: CASSIALAGGRLDEQFF. The CDR3 nucleotides read TGTGCCAGTAGTATAGCCCTAGCGGGGGGCCGATTGGATGAGCAGTTCTTC. The chain carries TRBV19 and TRBJ2-1; TRBD2 agrees at 11 bases. With 1 base clipped from V and 8 bases from J, the junction kept 10 bases outside the gene matches. The CDR3 loop spans 17 amino acids. Germline V CDR1 and CDR2: LNHDA, SQIVND (reference sequence).

V is TRBV6-6 and J is TRBJ2-7, with 8 bases matching TRBD1. Germline CDR1 and CDR2: MNHNY and SVGAGI (reference sequence). This CDR3 is 14 amino acids long. The V gene end was trimmed by 6 bases and the J gene end by 3 bases; junction bases not matched to a gene: 7. This CDR3 is CASRVGQGNYEQYF. In DNA, the CDR3 is TGTGCCAGCAGGGTAGGACAGGGAAACTACGAGCAGTACTTC.

Here the CDR3 DNA reads TGTGCCAGCAGCGTAGCCGGCCATCATAACTATGGCTACACCTTC. Encoded protein: CASSVAGHHNYGYTF. This chain links TRBV9 with TRBJ1-2, with D uncertain. The germline V gene has CDR1 SGDLS and CDR2 YYNGEE. The CDR3 contains 15 residues. V lost 0 bases to trimming and J lost 1 base, with 10 bases between them.

The V gene is TRBV7-9, the J gene TRBJ1-3; TRBD1 aligns across 9 bases. The V gene's germline CDR1 is SEHNR and CDR2 FQNEAQ (reference sequence). The CDR3 length is 15 residues. V was pared by 7 bases and J by 4 bases, with 8 bases of the junction left unmatched. CDR3 sequence reads: CASKSDGTGGNTIYF. The CDR3 nucleotides are TGTGCCAGCAAGAGTGATGGGACAGGGGGAAACACCATATATTTT.

In the case of this clone: The sample carries other DNA sequences with the same CDR3. The chain is built from TRBV18 and TRBJ1-1; 8 positions match TRBD1. This CDR3 contains 13 residues. The ends lost 5 bases at V and 1 base at J; junction bases unmatched: 0. CDR1 and CDR2 (germline): KGHSH, LQKENI. The CDR3 DNA reads as TGTGCCAGCTCAGGACAGGGGAACACTGAAGCTTTCTTT. The encoded protein is CASSGQGNTEAFF.